The T cell receptor (beta chain) under discussion was sequenced for a study of CXCR3-negative and CXCR3-positive naive CD8 T cells. Study-wide findings and caveats: Surface CD5 matched across naive subsets, and TRB CDR3 properties served to infer TCR strength. Compared with CXCR3-negative naive cells, CXCR3-positive naive cells showed more hydrophobic TRB CDR3s.

Comment on this clonotype: Its antigen is currently unknown.

The CDR3 sequence is 14 residues long. CDR1 SQVTM and CDR2 ANQGSEA come from the germline V gene. The libraries of TRB cDNA were constructed through 5' RACE using UMI labels. TCRdb reprocessed the 5' RACE reads and stores each CDR3 protein as one record, lacking DNA. Its table lists 85,000 to 130,000 distinct CDR3 sequences. The sequenced sample consisted of naive CXCR3+ CD8+ T cells from blood. Subset defined: CD45RO-CCR7+CD27+CD95- naive CD8+ T cells expressing CXCR3 (TNR3+). The source is a human donor in good health. Some clones in this sample may be carry-over from other donors' samples. The gene calls are TRBV29-1 and TRBJ2-7; the D call of TRBD1 rests on TCRdb alone, since no DNA is present to check it. CDR3 in amino acids: CSVEDGNRAYEQYF.